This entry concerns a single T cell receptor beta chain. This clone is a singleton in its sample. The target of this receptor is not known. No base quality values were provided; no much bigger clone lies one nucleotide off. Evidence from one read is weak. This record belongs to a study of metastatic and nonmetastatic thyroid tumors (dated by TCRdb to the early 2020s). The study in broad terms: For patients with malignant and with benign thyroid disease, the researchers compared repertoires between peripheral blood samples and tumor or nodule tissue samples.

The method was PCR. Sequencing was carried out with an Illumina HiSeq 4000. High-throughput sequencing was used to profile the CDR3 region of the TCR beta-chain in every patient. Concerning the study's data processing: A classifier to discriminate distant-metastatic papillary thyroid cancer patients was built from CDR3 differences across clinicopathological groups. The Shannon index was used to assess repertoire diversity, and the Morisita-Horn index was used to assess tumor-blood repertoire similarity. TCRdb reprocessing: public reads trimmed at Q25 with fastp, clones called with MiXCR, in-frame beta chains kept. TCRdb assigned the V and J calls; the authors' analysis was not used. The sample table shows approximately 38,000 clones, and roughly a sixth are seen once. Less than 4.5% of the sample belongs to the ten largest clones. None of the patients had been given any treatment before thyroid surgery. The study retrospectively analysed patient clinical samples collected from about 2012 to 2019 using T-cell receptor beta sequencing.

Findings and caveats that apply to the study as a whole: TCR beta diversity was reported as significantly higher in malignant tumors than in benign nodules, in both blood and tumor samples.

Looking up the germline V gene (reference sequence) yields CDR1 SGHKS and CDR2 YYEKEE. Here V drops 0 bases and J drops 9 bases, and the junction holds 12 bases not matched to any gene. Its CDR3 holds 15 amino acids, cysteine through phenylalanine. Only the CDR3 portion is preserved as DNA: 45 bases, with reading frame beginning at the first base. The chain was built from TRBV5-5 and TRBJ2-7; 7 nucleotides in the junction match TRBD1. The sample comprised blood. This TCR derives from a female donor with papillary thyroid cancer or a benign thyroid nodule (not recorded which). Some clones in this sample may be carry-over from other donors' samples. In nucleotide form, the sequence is TGTGCCAGCAGCTTGGGACAGGGATCCCTACGAGGGCAGTACTTC. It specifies CASSLGQGSLRGQYF.